This T cell receptor (beta chain) appears in the sequencing data of a study of cytomegalovirus exposure and HLA in healthy donors. 13 Jbeta primers and 60 Vbeta primers were used for the PCR. The repertoire was sequenced with immunoSEQ multiplex PCR; TCRdb's copy has only in-frame clones and lacks some. The sample yields more than 60,000 clones, 78% seen once. Germline values: CDR1 SEHNR, CDR2 FQNEAQ (reference sequence). The V end was cut by 6 bases, the J end by 3 bases, with 17 bases between. This CDR3 contains 15 residues. The sample was PBMCs. The clonotype was recovered from a woman between 35 and 50 years old in good health and CMV-seropositive. This chain links TRBV7-9 with TRBJ1-1; D gene uncertain. The CDR3 region is CASSPRYWEDTEAFF. DNA for the CDR3: TGTGCCAGCAGTCCAAGGTACTGGGAGGACACTGAAGCTTTCTTT.